The clone carrying this T cell receptor (beta chain) was detected a few times. Its specificity is not known. This sample is part of a study of T cells in Graves' hyperthyroidism and ophthalmopathy. Points from the study as a whole: In the analysis, a 13 V-J model separated ophthalmopathy from stable hyperthyroidism.

Absence of ophthalmopathy progression within 18 months defined stable Graves' hyperthyroidism. Researchers took RNA transcripts and amplified the TCR beta CDR3 regions from them. Researchers ran a first-round RT-PCR on the TCR CDR3 using the HTBI primer set. A single record per CDR3 protein comes from TCRdb applying MiXCR to the multiplex PCR reads. The table includes about 740,000 distinct CDR3 sequences, 14% detected once. This clonotype was sampled from a woman under 30 with Graves' hyperthyroidism. Source material: blood.

CDR3 protein: CASSNRWAHSYGYTF. The CDR3 bases are TGTGCCAGCAGTAACCGCTGGGCACACTCCTATGGCTACACCTTC. This chain links TRBV25-1 with TRBJ1-2; D unclear. CDR1 and CDR2 (germline): MGHDK, SYGVNS. The V gene lost 5 bases and the J gene lost 4 bases, with 17 bases spanning the gap. The CDR3 sequence is 15 residues long.